This TCR beta chain was recorded in a study of blood T cell repertoires in COVID-19. In assigning cohorts, the study relied on participant-reported clinical history. Sequencing was performed with immunoSEQ multiplex PCR; in TCRdb, only in-frame clones are kept and a portion is missing. The sample has around 320,000 clones; almost 90% are singletons. This clone came up once. This receptor was obtained from a woman under 30 with acute COVID-19. Sequenced: PBMCs or T cells enriched from blood (not recorded which).

The CDR3 DNA is TGTGCCAGCAGCCCGGGGCAGGACCAGGGGCTTTCGTACCAAGAGACCCAGTACTTC. Its protein is CASSPGQDQGLSYQETQYF. The chain links TRBV7-2 to TRBJ2-5; a possible D gene is TRBD1 (6 bases). V was pared by 5 bases and J by 0 bases, with 25 bases between. The CDR3 extends over 19 amino acids. Germline V gene sequence: CDR1 SGHTA, CDR2 FQGNSA.